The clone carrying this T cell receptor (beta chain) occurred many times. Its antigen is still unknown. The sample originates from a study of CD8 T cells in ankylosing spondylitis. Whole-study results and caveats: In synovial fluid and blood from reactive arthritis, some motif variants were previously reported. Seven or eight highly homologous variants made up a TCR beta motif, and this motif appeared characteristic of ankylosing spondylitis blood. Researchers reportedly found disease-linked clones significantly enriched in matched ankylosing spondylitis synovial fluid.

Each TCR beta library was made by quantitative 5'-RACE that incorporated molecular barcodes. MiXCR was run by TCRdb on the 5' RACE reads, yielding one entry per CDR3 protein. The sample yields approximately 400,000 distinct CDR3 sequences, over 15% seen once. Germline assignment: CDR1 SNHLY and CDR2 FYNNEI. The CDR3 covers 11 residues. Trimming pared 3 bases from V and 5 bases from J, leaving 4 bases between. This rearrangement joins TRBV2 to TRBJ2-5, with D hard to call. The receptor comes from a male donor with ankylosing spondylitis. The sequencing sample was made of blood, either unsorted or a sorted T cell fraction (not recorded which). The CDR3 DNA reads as TGTGCCAGCAGTGATCGGGAGACCCAGTACTTC. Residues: CASSDRETQYF.